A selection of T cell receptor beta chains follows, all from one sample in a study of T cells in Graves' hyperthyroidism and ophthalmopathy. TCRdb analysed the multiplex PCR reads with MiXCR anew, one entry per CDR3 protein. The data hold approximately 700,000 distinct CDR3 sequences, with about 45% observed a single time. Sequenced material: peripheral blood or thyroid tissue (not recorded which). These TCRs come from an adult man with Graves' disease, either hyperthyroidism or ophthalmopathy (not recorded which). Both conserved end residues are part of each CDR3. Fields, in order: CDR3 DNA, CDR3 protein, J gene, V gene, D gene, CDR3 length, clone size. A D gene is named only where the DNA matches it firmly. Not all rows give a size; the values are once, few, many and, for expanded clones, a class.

DNA: TGTGCCAGTAGTATACAGGGTGAGGGCACTGAAGCTTTCTTT
CDR3: CASSIQGEGTEAFF
J: TRBJ1-1
V: TRBV19
D: .
length: 14
size: .

DNA: TGTGCCAGCAGCTTAGCGAGGGGGTCTGTGTATCAAAGGGCCGAAGCTTTCTTT
CDR3: CASSLARGSVYQRAEAFF
J: TRBJ1-1
V: TRBV7-8
D: .
length: 18
size: .

DNA: TGTGCCAGCAGCTCTGAACAGGAGAACACTGAAGCTTTCTTT
CDR3: CASSSEQENTEAFF
J: TRBJ1-1
V: TRBV7-8
D: .
length: 14
size: many

DNA: TGCAGTGCTAGAGCGGGAGGGGGGTACCAAGAGACCCAGTACTTC
CDR3: CSARAGGGYQETQYF
J: TRBJ2-5
V: TRBV20-1
D: TRBD2
length: 15
size: .

DNA: TGTGCCACCAGCAGAGATAGGTCAGGGGGAGACACTGAAGCTTTCTTT
CDR3: CATSRDRSGGDTEAFF
J: TRBJ1-1
V: TRBV15
D: TRBD1
length: 16
size: .

DNA: TGCGCCAGCAGCTTGAGGGATAGCTCGAACACCGGGGAGCTGTTTTTT
CDR3: CASSLRDSSNTGELFF
J: TRBJ2-2
V: TRBV5-1
D: .
length: 16
size: .

DNA: TGTGCCAGCAGCCCCAGCGGACAGGGGGACTTC
CDR3: CASSPSGQGDF
J: TRBJ2-5
V: TRBV7-6
D: TRBD1
length: 11
size: .

DNA: TGCAGCGTTGATCGGGGGCCCTTTTTAACAAAGAACTATGGCTACACCTTC
CDR3: CSVDRGPFLTKNYGYTF
J: TRBJ1-2
V: TRBV29-1
D: .
length: 17
size: .

DNA: TGTGCCAGCAGCCAAGACCCGGCGGACTCGGGAGCTTTCTTT
CDR3: CASSQDPADSGAFF
J: TRBJ1-1
V: TRBV25-1
D: .
length: 14
size: .

DNA: TGTGCCAGCAGCTTAAGCGGGGGGCTGTTTTTT
CDR3: CASSLSGGLFF
J: TRBJ2-2
V: TRBV7-9
D: TRBD2
length: 11
size: once

DNA: TGTGCCAGCAGCTTAGGAGGTACGGACGAGCAGTACTTC
CDR3: CASSLGGTDEQYF
J: TRBJ2-7
V: TRBV7-6
D: .
length: 13
size: many

DNA: TGTGCCAGCAGTGACTCGTTACAGGCGATCCACAATCAGCCCCAGCATTTT
CDR3: CASSDSLQAIHNQPQHF
J: TRBJ1-5
V: TRBV6-4
D: .
length: 17
size: .

DNA: TGTGCCAGCAGCCTCACCGGGACAGGGATGAACACTGAAGCTTTCTTT
CDR3: CASSLTGTGMNTEAFF
J: TRBJ1-1
V: TRBV7-9
D: TRBD1
length: 16
size: many

DNA: TGTGCCAGCTCACCAAGGTCAGGGGCCGGTGAAGCTTTCTTT
CDR3: CASSPRSGAGEAFF
J: TRBJ1-1
V: TRBV2
D: .
length: 14
size: few

DNA: TGTGCCAGCAGTGAAGCCCGGGTCTACGAGCAGTACTTC
CDR3: CASSEARVYEQYF
J: TRBJ2-7
V: TRBV2
D: .
length: 13
size: many

DNA: TGCAGTGCAAGGACAGATGAAGCTTTCTTT
CDR3: CSARTDEAFF
J: TRBJ1-1
V: TRBV20-1
D: .
length: 10
size: few

DNA: TGTGCCACCAGTCCCGGACAGCGTCCCTACGAGCAGTACTTC
CDR3: CATSPGQRPYEQYF
J: TRBJ2-7
V: TRBV24-1
D: .
length: 14
size: many

DNA: TGTGCCACCAAATGGGGGTTTGGGGCCAACGTCCTGACTTTC
CDR3: CATKWGFGANVLTF
J: TRBJ2-6
V: TRBV19
D: .
length: 14
size: many

DNA: TGCGCCAGCAGCTTGGGGGGACAGGACACTGAAGCTTTCTTT
CDR3: CASSLGGQDTEAFF
J: TRBJ1-1
V: TRBV5-1
D: TRBD1
length: 14
size: many

DNA: TGTGCCACCCAAGAGTTGGAGGGGGCTCGGGGCTACACCTTC
CDR3: CATQELEGARGYTF
J: TRBJ1-2
V: TRBV6-5
D: TRBD1
length: 14
size: .

DNA: TGCGCCAGCAGCTTGGTCTCCGACAGTCGCTACACCTTC
CDR3: CASSLVSDSRYTF
J: TRBJ1-2
V: TRBV5-1
D: .
length: 13
size: many

DNA: TGTGCCAGTAGCGAGGACACTTTACTCGATCAGCCCCAGCATTTT
CDR3: CASSEDTLLDQPQHF
J: TRBJ1-5
V: TRBV19
D: .
length: 15
size: .

DNA: TGCAGTGCTAGAGATCTGAACGGTTTTTCAGAAAAACTGTTTTTT
CDR3: CSARDLNGFSEKLFF
J: TRBJ1-4
V: TRBV20-1
D: .
length: 15
size: few

DNA: TGTGCCATCAGGGGGGACTATCTATTCTCTGGGGCCAACGTCCTGACTTTC
CDR3: CAIRGDYLFSGANVLTF
J: TRBJ2-6
V: TRBV10-3
D: TRBD2
length: 17
size: .